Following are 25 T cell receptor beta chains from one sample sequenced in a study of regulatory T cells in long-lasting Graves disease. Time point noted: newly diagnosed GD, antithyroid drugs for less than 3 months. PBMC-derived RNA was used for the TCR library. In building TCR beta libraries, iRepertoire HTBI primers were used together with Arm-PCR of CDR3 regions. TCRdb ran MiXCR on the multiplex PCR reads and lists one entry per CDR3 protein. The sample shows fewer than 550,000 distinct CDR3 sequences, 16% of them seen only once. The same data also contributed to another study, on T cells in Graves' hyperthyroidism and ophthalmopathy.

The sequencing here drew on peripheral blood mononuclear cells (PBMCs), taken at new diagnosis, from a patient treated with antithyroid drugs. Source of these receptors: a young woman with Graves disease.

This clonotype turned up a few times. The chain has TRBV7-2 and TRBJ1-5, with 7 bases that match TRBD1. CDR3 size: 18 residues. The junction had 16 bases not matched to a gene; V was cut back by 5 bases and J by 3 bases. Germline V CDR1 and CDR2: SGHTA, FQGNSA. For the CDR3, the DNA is TGTGCCAGCAGCCCTGGGGGGGGCAGGGGGGGGCACAATCAGCCCCAGCATTTT. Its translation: CASSPGGGRGGHNQPQHF.

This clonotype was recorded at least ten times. CDR3 in DNA: TGTGCCAGCAGCCCTAAAGGGCCACCTTCCTATGGCTACACCTTC. Translating gives CASSPKGPPSYGYTF. The chain employs TRBV5-8 and TRBJ1-2; no clear D. The germline V gene has CDR1 SGHTS and CDR2 YDEGEE. This CDR3 is 15 amino acids long. V lost 4 bases, J lost 4 bases, and 17 bases lay in between.

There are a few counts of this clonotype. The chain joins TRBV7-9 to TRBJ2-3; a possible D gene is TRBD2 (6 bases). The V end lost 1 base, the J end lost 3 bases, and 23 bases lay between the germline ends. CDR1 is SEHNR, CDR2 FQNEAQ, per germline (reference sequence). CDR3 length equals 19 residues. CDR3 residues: CASSLVYGVSGAKTDTQYF. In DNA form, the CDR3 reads TGTGCCAGCAGCTTAGTGTACGGTGTGTCGGGAGCAAAGACAGATACGCAGTATTTT.

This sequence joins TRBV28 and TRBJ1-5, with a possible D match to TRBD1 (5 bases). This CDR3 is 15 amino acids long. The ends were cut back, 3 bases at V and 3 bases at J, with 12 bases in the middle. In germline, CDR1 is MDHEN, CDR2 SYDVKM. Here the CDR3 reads CASSFRGLLNQPQHF. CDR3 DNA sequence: TGTGCCAGCAGTTTTCGGGGACTTCTCAATCAGCCCCAGCATTTT.

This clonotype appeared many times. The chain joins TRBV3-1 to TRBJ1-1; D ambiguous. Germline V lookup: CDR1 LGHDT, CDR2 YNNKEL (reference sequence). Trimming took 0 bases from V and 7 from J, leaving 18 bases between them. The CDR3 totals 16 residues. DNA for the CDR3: TGTGCCAGCAGCCAAGATTTGGTGTTTTCCGGCGATGAAGCTTTCTTT. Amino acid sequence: CASSQDLVFSGDEAFF.

The CDR3 reads CASSLAQGLAGGDEQFF. Here the CDR3 DNA reads TGTGCCAGCAGCTTAGCGCAGGGACTAGCGGGAGGTGATGAGCAGTTCTTC. The V call is TRBV7-9, the J call TRBJ2-1, with TRBD2 matching over 15 bases. Trimming at V came to 0 bases and at J to 8 bases, leaving 5 bases not matched to a gene. Germline V gene data show CDR1 as SEHNR and CDR2 as FQNEAQ (reference sequence). The CDR3 has 17 amino acids.

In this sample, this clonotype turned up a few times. The CDR3 protein is CASSVSVLRLAIPNTEAFF. The CDR3 bases are TGTGCCAGCAGTGTTTCTGTGTTACGATTAGCTATTCCGAACACTGAAGCTTTCTTT. V is TRBV27 and J is TRBJ1-1, with no clear D. There are 19 residues in the CDR3. Germline V gene data show CDR1 as MNHEY and CDR2 as SMNVEV (reference sequence). V lost 5 bases, J lost 1 base, and 26 bases lay in between.

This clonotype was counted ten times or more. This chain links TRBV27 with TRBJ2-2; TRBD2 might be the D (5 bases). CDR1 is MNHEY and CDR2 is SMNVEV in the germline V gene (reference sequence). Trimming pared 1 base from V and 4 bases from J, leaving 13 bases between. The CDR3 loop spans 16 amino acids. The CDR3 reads CASSLLVGVGTGELFF. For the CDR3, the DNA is TGTGCCAGCAGTTTATTGGTGGGAGTGGGCACCGGGGAGCTGTTTTTT.

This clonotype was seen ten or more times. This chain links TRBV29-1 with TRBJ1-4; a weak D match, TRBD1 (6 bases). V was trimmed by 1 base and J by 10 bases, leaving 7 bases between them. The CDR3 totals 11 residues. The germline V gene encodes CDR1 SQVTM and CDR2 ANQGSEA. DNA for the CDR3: TGCAGCGTTGAAGCAGGGGCAAAACTGTTTTTT. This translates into CSVEAGAKLFF.

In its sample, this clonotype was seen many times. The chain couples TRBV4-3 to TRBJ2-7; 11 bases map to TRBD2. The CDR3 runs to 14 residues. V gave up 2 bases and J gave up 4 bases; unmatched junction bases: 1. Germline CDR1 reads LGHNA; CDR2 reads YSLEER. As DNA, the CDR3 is TGCGCCAGCAGCCAAACTAGCGGGAGTTACGAGCAGTACTTC. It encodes CASSQTSGSYEQYF.

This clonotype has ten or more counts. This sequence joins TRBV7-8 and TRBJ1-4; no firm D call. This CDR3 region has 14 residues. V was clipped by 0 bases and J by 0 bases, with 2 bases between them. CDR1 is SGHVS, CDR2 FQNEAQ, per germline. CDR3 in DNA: TGTGCCAGCAGCTTAGCTGCAACTAATGAAAAACTGTTTTTT. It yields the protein CASSLAATNEKLFF. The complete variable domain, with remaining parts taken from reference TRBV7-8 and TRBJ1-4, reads GAGVSQSPRYKVAKRGQDVALRCDPISGHVSLFWYQQALGQGPEFLTYFQNEAQLDKSGLPSDRFFAERPEGSVSTLKIQRTQQEDSAVYLCASSLAATNEKLFFGSGTQLSVL.

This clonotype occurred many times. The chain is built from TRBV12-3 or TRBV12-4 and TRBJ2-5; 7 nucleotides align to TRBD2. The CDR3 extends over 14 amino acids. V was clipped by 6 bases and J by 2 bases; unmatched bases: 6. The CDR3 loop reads CASRSWGGQETQYF. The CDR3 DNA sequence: TGTGCCAGCAGAAGTTGGGGGGGGCAAGAGACCCAGTACTTC.

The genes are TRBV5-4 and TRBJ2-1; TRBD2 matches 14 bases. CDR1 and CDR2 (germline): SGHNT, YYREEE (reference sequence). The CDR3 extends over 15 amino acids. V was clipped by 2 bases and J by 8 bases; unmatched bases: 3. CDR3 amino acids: CASSLPGLAGDEQFF. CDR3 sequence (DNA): TGTGCCAGCAGCTTACCGGGACTAGCGGGAGATGAGCAGTTCTTC.

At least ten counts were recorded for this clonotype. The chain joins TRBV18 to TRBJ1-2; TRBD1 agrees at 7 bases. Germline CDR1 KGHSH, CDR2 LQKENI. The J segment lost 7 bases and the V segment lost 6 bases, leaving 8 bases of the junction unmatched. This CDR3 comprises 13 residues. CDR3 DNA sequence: TGTGCCAGCTCCCCGGACAGGAGAGGTGGCTACACCTTC. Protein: CASSPDRRGGYTF.

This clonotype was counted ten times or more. This CDR3 is CASSQQGANTGELFF. DNA of the CDR3: TGTGCCAGCAGCCAACAGGGGGCCAACACCGGGGAGCTGTTTTTT. The chain uses TRBV27 and TRBJ2-2; 9 bases line up with TRBD1. Germline V CDR1 and CDR2: MNHEY, SMNVEV (reference sequence). The V and J ends lost 6 bases and 2 bases, in that order; junction bases with no gene match: 4. The CDR3 is 15 residues long.

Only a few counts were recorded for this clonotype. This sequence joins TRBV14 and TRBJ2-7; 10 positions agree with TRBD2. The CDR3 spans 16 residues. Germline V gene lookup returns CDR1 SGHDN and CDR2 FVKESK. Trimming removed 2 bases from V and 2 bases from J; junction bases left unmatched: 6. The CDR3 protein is CASSQLRTSGPYEQYF. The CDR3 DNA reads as TGTGCCAGCAGCCAACTACGGACTAGCGGACCCTACGAGCAGTACTTC.

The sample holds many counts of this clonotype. This CDR3 is CASSFDPGQHYEQYF. As DNA, the CDR3 is TGTGCCAGCAGCTTCGACCCGGGACAGCACTACGAGCAGTACTTC. This sequence joins TRBV7-2 and TRBJ2-7, with 7 bases that match TRBD1. Germline loops: CDR1 SGHTA, CDR2 FQGNSA. The CDR3 loop spans 15 amino acids. Losses at the gene ends were 3 bases for V and 3 bases for J; bases not matched to a gene: 8.

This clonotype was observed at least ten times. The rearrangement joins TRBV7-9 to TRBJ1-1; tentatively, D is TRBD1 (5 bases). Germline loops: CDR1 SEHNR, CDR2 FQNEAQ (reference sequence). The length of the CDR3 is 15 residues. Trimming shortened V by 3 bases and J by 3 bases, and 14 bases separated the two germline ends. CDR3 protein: CASSLGQGWDTEAFF. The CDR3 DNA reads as TGTGCCAGCAGCTTGGGGCAGGGTTGGGACACTGAAGCTTTCTTT.

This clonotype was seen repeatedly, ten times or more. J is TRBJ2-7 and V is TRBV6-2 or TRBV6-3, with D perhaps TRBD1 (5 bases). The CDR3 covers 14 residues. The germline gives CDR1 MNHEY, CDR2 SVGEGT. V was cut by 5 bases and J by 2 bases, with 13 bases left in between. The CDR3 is CASSTVFRAYEQYF. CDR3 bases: TGTGCCAGCAGTACAGTTTTCAGGGCCTACGAGCAGTACTTC.

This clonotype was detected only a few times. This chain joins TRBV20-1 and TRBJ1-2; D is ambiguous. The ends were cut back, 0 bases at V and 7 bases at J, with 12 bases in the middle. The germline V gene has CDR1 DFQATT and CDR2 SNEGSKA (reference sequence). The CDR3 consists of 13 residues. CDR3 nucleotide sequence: TGCAGTGCTAGAGACGGACGGGATTCTGGCTACACCTTC. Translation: CSARDGRDSGYTF.

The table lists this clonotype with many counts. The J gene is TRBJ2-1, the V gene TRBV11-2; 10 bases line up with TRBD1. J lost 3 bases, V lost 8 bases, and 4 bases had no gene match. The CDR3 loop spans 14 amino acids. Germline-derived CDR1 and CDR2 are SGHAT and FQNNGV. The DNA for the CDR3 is TGTGCCAGCCGACGGACAGGGGGCTACAATGAGCAGTTCTTC. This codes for CASRRTGGYNEQFF.

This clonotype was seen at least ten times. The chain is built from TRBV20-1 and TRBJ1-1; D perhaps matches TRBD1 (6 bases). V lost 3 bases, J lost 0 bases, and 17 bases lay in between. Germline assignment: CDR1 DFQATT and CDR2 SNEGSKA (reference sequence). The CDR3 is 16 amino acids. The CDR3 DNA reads TGCAGTGCTAGGGCCGCGGCAGGGGCCTTGAACACTGAAGCTTTCTTT. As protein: CSARAAAGALNTEAFF.

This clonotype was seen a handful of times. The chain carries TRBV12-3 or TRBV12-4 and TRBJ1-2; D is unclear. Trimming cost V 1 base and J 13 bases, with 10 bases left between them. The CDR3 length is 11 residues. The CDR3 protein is CASSLGAAATF. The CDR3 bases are TGTGCCAGCAGTTTAGGGGCGGCCGCCACCTTC.

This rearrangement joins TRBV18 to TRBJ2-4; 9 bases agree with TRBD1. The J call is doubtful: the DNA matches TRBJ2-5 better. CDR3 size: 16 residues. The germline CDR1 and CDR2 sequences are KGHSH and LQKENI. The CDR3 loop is CASSPAGTGRGETQYF. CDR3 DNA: TGTGCCAGCTCACCGGCCGGGACAGGGAGAGGGGAGACCCAGTACTTC.

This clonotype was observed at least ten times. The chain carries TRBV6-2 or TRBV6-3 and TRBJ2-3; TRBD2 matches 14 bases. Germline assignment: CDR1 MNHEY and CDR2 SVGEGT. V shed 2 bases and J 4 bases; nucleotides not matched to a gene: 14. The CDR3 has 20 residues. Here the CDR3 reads CASSYRLAGGTTFTPDTQYF. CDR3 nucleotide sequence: TGTGCCAGCAGTTACCGACTAGCGGGAGGGACGACGTTTACCCCAGATACGCAGTATTTT.